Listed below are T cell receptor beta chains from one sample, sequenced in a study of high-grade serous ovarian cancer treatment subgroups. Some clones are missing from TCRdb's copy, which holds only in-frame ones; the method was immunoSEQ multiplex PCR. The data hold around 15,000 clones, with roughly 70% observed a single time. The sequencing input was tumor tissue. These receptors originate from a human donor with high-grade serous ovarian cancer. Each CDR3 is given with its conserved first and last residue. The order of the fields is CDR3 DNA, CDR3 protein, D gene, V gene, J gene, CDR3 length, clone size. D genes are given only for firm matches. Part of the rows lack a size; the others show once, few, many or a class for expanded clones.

TGTGCCTGGAGCGGGACTAGCGGGGGGGGGACCCAGTACTTC	CAWSGTSGGGTQYF	TRBD2	TRBV30	TRBJ2-5	14	NA
TGTGCCAGCAGCTTCCGGGCCCCATATGTATTCTATGGCTACACCTTC	CASSFRAPYVFYGYTF	NA	TRBV5-6	TRBJ1-2	16	NA
TGTGCCAGCTCACCCACAAGCAATGAGCAGTTCTTC	CASSPTSNEQFF	NA	TRBV18	TRBJ2-1	12	few
TGTGCCAGCAGCCACCAAGCTTTGGGCGAGCAGTACTTC	CASSHQALGEQYF	NA	TRBV2	TRBJ2-7	13	NA
TGCAGCATCTTAATGGGAGATACGCAGTATTTT	CSILMGDTQYF	NA	TRBV29-1	TRBJ2-3	11	NA
TGTGCCTCCCCGGGGACAGGGGGCAACTATGGCTACACCTTC	CASPGTGGNYGYTF	TRBD1	TRBV30	TRBJ1-2	14	NA
TGTGCCAGCAGCTTATGGCGAGTCGGCACTGAAGCTTTCTTT	CASSLWRVGTEAFF	NA	TRBV7-3	TRBJ1-1	14	NA
TGTGCCAGTAGTCCTTCAGGGGGTTCAGCTGGCTACACCTTC	CASSPSGGSAGYTF	TRBD1	TRBV19	TRBJ1-2	14	NA
TGTGCCAGCAGCGGAACGGGGGAGCAGTACTTC	CASSGTGEQYF	NA	TRBV2	TRBJ2-5	11	NA
TGTGCCAGCAGCGTAGGAATCGGGGGCGGCACTGAAGCTTTCTTT	CASSVGIGGGTEAFF	NA	TRBV9	TRBJ1-1	15	medium-sized
TGTGCCAGCAGCCCTCAGGAACGGTATGGCTACACCTTC	CASSPQERYGYTF	NA	TRBV7-2	TRBJ1-2	13	NA
TGTGCCAGCAGTTACTCCAGAAATGAGCAGTTCTTC	CASSYSRNEQFF	NA	TRBV6-6	TRBJ2-1	12	NA
TGTGCCAGCAGTGAACCGGGACGGAGCTCCTACAATGAGCAGTTCTTC	CASSEPGRSSYNEQFF	NA	TRBV2	TRBJ2-1	16	NA
TGCGCCAGCAGCCGGACAGGGACTGAGAATTCACCCCTCCACTTT	CASSRTGTENSPLHF	TRBD1	TRBV5-1	TRBJ1-6	15	NA
TGTGCCTGGCGATACAGGGCCGGTAATGAAAAACTGTTTTTT	CAWRYRAGNEKLFF	NA	TRBV30	TRBJ1-4	14	NA
TGTGCCAGTAGCTTCCGGGACAGGGGCAATCAGCCCCAGCATTTT	CASSFRDRGNQPQHF	TRBD1	TRBV19	TRBJ1-5	15	NA
TGCGCCAGCAGAAGCCTGGATTATAATTCACCCCTCCACTTT	CASRSLDYNSPLHF	NA	TRBV5-1	TRBJ1-6	14	once
TGTGCCAGCAGCTTAAGACCCCGAGGGTCCTACAATGAGCAGTTCTTC	CASSLRPRGSYNEQFF	NA	TRBV7-2	TRBJ2-1	16	NA
TGTGCCAGCAGTTTATGGGGACAGTCGAACACTGAAGCTTTCTTT	CASSLWGQSNTEAFF	TRBD1	TRBV27	TRBJ1-1	15	NA
TGTGCCAGCTCAGACTCAGTGAGGGGACGTCTTGGGCCCATGCGATACACCTTC	CASSDSVRGRLGPMRYTF	NA	TRBV18	TRBJ1-2	18	NA
TGTGCCAGCAGCTTGAAGACAGGGGGACCCTATGGCTACACCTTC	CASSLKTGGPYGYTF	TRBD1	TRBV5-6	TRBJ1-2	15	NA
TGTGCCAGCAGCTCGTCCCGACAGGTGCTACCCTTGAACACTGAAGCTTTCTTT	CASSSSRQVLPLNTEAFF	NA	TRBV5-4	TRBJ1-1	18	NA
TGTGCCAGCAGCCCGGGTCTGGGCGGCGGCTACACCTTC	CASSPGLGGGYTF	NA	TRBV11-3	TRBJ1-2	13	few
TGTGCCAGCAGCTTGGCCGCAGGGACGAACACTGAAGCTTTCTTT	CASSLAAGTNTEAFF	NA	TRBV5-6	TRBJ1-1	15	few
TGTGCCATCAGTGCGTTCGGGGGGGGCCATCTCTACAATGAGCAGTTCTTC	CAISAFGGGHLYNEQFF	TRBD2	TRBV10-3	TRBJ2-1	17	once
TGTGCCACCGGGACAGGGAATTTGCCCCTCCACTTT	CATGTGNLPLHF	TRBD1	TRBV19	TRBJ1-6	12	NA
TGTGCCAGCAGCTTAGATGCGGGGGGCCTCGGGGCAAGCACAGATACGCAGTATTTT	CASSLDAGGLGASTDTQYF	TRBD2	TRBV11-3	TRBJ2-3	19	NA
TGTGCCAGCAGCTTGGCGGGCGGGGGACAGGGGAACACCGGGGAGCTGTTTTTT	CASSLAGGGQGNTGELFF	TRBD1	TRBV5-6	TRBJ2-2	18	once
TGTGCTAGTGCCCGGACAGGGGGCGCGGCAGATACGCAGTATTTT	CASARTGGAADTQYF	TRBD1	TRBV12-5	TRBJ2-3	15	NA
TGTGCCAGCAGCTCGGACGGTGGCAATCAGCCCCAGCATTTT	CASSSDGGNQPQHF	NA	TRBV2	TRBJ1-5	14	NA
TGTGCCAGTAGTGTCGGTCTGCAAGATACGCAGTATTTT	CASSVGLQDTQYF	NA	TRBV19	TRBJ2-3	13	NA
TGCGCCAGCAGCCAAGAAGGCGGGGGTAGTGGAAACACCATATATTTT	CASSQEGGGSGNTIYF	NA	TRBV4-3	TRBJ1-3	16	NA
TGCGCCAGCAGCCAAGATAGGCGGCAGGGTGGCTACACCTTC	CASSQDRRQGGYTF	NA	TRBV4-3	TRBJ1-2	14	NA
TGTGCCAGCAGCCCGCGACCCCCCACCGGGGAGCTGTTTTTT	CASSPRPPTGELFF	NA	TRBV9	TRBJ2-2	14	few
TGTGCCAGCAGCACGCCCCCCGGGACGAATTCCTACGAGCAGTACTTC	CASSTPPGTNSYEQYF	NA	TRBV9	TRBJ2-7	16	NA